This T cell receptor (beta chain) was identified in a study of cytomegalovirus exposure and HLA in healthy donors. The overall study: The same platform used for the 666 first-cohort repertoires was also used for the 100 to 150 validation repertoires, as a later analysis reported.

Study-level results: Overall, approximately 150 TCR beta chains were annotated as cytomegalovirus-associated.

Of note for this clone: Its antigen is as yet unknown.

Profiled with immunoSEQ multiplex PCR; TCRdb holds only in-frame clones, not every one. The table shows 100,000 to 150,000 clones, with about 96% occurring only once. The germline V and J ends were trimmed by 3 bases and 0 bases, with 6 bases remaining between them. Germline assignment: CDR1 SGHTA and CDR2 FQGNSA. This CDR3 comprises 14 residues. The specimen sequenced was PBMCs. This TCR was sampled from a man younger than 35 in good health and CMV-seronegative. The chain carries TRBV7-2 and TRBJ1-5, with D possibly being TRBD1 (5 bases). CDR3 nucleotide sequence: TGTGCCAGCAGCTTTGACAGTAGCAATCAGCCCCAGCATTTT. Translated: CASSFDSSNQPQHF.